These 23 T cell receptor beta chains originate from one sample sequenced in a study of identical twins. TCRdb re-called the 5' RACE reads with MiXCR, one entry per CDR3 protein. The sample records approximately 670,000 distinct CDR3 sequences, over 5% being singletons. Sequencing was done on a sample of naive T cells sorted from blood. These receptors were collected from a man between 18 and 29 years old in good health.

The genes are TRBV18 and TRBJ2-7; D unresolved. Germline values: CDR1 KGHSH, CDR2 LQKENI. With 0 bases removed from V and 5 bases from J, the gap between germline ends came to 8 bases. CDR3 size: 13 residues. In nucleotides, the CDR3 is TGTGCCAGCTCACCACCGGGCCGGGACGAGCAGTACGTC. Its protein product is CASSPPGRDEQYV.

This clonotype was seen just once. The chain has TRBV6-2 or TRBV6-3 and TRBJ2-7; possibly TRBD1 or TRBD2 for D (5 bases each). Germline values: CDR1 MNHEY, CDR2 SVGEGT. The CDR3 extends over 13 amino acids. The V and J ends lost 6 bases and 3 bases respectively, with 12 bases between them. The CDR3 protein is CASSSGTNYEQYF. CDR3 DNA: TGTGCCAGCAGCTCCGGGACCAACTACGAGCAGTACTTC.

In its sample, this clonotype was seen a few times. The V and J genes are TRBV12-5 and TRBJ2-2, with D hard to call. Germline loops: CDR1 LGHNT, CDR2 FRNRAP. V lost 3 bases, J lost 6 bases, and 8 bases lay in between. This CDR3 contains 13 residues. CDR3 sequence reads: CASGFSGAGELFF. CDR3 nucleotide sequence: TGTGCTAGTGGTTTTTCTGGGGCCGGGGAGCTGTTTTTT.

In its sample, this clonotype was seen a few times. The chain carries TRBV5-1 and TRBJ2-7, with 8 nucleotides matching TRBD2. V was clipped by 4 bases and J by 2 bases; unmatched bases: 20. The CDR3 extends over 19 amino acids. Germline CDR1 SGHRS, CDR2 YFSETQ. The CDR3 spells CASSPRGAGVEGQTYEQYF. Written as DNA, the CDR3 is TGCGCCAGCAGCCCTCGGGGAGCGGGAGTCGAAGGGCAAACCTACGAGCAGTACTTC. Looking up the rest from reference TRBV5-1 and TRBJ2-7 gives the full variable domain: KAGVTQTPRYLIKTRGQQVTLSCSPISGHRSVSWYQQTPGQGLQFLFEYFSETQRNKGNFPGRFSGRQFSNSRSEMNVSTLELGDSALYLCASSPRGAGVEGQTYEQYFGPGTRLTVT.

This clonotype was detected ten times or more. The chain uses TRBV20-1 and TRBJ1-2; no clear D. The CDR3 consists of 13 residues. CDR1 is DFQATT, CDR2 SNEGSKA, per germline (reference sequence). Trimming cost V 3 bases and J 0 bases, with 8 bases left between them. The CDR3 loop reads CSARARANYGYTF. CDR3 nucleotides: TGCAGTGCTAGGGCCAGAGCTAACTATGGCTACACCTTC.

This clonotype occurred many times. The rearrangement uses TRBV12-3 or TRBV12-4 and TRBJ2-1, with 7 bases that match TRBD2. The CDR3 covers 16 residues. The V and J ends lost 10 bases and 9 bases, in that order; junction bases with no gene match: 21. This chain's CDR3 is CATTPAPKLAVPEQFF. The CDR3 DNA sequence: TGTGCCACCACGCCGGCTCCTAAGCTAGCGGTTCCTGAGCAGTTCTTC.

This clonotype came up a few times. The CDR3 loop is CSAPRPGGTGANVLTF. The CDR3 DNA is TGCAGTGCTCCCCGGCCGGGGGGAACTGGGGCCAACGTCCTGACTTTC. J is TRBJ2-6 and V is TRBV20-1, with 7 bases that match TRBD2. V shed 5 bases and J 2 bases; nucleotides not matched to a gene: 9. The CDR3 sequence is 16 residues long. Looked up from germline, CDR1 is DFQATT and CDR2 is SNEGSKA (reference sequence).

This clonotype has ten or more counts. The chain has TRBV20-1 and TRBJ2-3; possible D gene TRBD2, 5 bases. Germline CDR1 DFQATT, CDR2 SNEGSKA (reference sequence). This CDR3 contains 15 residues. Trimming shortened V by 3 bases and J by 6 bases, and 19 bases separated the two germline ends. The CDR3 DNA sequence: TGCAGTGCTAGTGTTCCGGGGTCAACGCTGGATACGCAGTATTTT. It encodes CSASVPGSTLDTQYF.

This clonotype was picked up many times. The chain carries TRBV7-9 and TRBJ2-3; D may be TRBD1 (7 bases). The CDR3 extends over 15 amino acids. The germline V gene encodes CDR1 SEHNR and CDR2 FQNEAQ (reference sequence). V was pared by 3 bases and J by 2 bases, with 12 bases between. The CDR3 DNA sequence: TGTGCCAGCAGCTTCCGCGGGACAGACACAGATACGCAGTATTTT. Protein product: CASSFRGTDTDTQYF.

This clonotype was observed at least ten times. This CDR3 is CASRPGLAGTGELFF. CDR3 sequence (DNA): TGTGCCAGCAGACCGGGACTAGCGGGAACCGGGGAGCTGTTTTTT. The J gene is TRBJ2-2, the V gene TRBV12-3 or TRBV12-4; the match to TRBD2 covers 13 bases. The CDR3 runs to 15 residues. The junction had 3 bases not matched to a gene; V was cut back by 6 bases and J by 5 bases.

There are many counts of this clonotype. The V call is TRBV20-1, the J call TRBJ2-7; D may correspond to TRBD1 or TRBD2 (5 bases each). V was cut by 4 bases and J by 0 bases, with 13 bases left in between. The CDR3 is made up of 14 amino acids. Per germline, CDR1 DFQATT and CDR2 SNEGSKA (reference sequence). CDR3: CSAKLGRASYEQYF. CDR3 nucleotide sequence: TGCAGTGCTAAGTTGGGGCGGGCCTCCTACGAGCAGTACTTC.

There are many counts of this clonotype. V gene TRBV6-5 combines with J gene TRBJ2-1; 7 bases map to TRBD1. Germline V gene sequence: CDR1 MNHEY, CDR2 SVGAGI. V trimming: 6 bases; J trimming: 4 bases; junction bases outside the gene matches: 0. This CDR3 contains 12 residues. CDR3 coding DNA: TGTGCCAGCAGACAGGGGTACAATGAGCAGTTCTTC. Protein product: CASRQGYNEQFF.

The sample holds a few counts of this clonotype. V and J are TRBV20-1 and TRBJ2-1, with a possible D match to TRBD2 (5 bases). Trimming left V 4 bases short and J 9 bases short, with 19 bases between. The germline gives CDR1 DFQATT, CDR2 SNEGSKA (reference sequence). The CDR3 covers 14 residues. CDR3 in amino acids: CSATHRESWVEQFF. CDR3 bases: TGCAGTGCTACGCATAGGGAGAGCTGGGTTGAGCAGTTCTTC.

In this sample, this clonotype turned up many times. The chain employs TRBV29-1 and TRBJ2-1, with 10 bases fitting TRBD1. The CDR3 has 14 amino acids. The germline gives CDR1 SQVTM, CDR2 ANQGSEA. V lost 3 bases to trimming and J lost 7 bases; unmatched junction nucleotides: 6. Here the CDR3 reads CSVDGTGVGNEQFF. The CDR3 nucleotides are TGCAGCGTTGACGGGACAGGGGTCGGAAATGAGCAGTTCTTC.

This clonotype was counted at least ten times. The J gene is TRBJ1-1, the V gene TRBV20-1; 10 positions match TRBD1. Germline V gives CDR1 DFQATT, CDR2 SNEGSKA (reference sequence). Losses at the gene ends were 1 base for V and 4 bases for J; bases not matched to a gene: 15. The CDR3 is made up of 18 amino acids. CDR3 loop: CSARATRISRTGGTEAFF. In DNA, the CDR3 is TGCAGTGCTAGAGCGACACGAATCTCCAGGACAGGGGGCACTGAAGCTTTCTTT.

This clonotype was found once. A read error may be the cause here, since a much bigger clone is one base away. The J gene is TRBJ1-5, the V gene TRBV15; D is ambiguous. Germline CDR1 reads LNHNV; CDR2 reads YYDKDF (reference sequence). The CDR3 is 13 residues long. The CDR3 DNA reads TGTGGCACCAGCAGAGAGGGAGATCAGCCCCAGCATTTT. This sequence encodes CGTSREGDQPQHF.

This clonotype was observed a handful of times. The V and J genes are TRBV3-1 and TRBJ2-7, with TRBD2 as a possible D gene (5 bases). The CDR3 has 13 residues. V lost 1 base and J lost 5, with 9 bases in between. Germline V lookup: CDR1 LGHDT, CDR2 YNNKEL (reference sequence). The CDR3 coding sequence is TGTGCCAGCAGCCAAGGAGGGTTCGACGAGCAGTACTTC. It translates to CASSQGGFDEQYF.

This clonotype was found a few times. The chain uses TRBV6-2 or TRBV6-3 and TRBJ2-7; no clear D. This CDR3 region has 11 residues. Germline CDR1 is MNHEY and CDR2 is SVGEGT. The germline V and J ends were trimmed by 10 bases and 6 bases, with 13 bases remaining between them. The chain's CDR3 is CATRLRFEQYF. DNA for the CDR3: TGTGCCACCCGCCTAAGGTTCGAGCAGTACTTC.

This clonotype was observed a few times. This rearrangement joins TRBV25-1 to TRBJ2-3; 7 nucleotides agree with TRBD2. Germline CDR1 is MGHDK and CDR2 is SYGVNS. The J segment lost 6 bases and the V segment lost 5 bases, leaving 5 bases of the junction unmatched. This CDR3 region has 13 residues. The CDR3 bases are TGTGCCAGCAGTACGGGAGCGGGGGATACGCAGTATTTT. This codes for CASSTGAGDTQYF.

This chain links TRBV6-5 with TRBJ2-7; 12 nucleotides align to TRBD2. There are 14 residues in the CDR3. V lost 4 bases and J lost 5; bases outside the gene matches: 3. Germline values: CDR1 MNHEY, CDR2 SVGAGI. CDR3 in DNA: TGTGCCAGCAGTTCGGGACTAGCGGGTAACGAGCAGTACTTC. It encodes CASSSGLAGNEQYF.

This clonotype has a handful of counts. CDR3 nucleotides: TGTGCCAGCAGCACCGGGACAGGATACTACGAGCAGTACTTC. Residues: CASSTGTGYYEQYF. The chain is built from TRBV7-9 and TRBJ2-7; TRBD1 matches 8 bases. Looked up from germline, CDR1 is SEHNR and CDR2 is FQNEAQ (reference sequence). The CDR3 is 14 amino acids. The V gene end was trimmed by 5 bases and the J gene end by 3 bases; junction bases not matched to a gene: 6.

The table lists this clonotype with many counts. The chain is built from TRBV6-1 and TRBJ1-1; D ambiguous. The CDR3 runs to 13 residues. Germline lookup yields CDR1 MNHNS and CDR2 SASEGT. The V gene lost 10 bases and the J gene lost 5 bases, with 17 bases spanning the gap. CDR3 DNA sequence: TGTGCCACCAAGAGGGATTCGAATACTGAAGCTTTCTTT. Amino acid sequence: CATKRDSNTEAFF.

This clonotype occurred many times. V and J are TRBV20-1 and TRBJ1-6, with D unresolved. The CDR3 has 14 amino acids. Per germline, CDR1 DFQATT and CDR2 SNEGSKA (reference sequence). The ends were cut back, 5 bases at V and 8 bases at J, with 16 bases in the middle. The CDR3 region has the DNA TGCAGTGCTCTCCGGTCACAGAGTCATTCACCCCTCCACTTT. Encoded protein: CSALRSQSHSPLHF.